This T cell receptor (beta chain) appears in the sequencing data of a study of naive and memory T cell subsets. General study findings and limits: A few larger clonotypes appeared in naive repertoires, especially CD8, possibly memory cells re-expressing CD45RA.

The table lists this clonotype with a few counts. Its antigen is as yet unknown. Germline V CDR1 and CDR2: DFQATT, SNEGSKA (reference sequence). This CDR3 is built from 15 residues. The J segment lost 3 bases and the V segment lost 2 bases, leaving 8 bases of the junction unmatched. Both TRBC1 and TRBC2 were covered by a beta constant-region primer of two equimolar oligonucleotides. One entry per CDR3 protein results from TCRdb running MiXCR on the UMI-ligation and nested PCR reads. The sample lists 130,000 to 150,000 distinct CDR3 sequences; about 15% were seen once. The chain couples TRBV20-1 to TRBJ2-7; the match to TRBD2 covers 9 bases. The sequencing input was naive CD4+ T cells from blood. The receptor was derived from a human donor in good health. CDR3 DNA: TGCAGTGCTAGAAACGACGCGGGAGGGGTCTACGAGCAGTACTTC. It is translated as CSARNDAGGVYEQYF.